Listed below are T cell receptor beta chains from one sample, sequenced in a study of T-cell reconstitution after alpha-beta-depleted transplantation in children. Using its own MiXCR run on the PCR reads, TCRdb lists one record per CDR3 protein. The table lists hundreds of thousands of distinct CDR3 sequences, roughly 14% of them singletons, with roughly 0.77% in the top ten. Here the sequenced sample was PBMCs, taken before TCRalphabeta/CD19-depleted stem cell transplant. These receptors were taken from a girl aged 2 to 10 with congenital amegakaryocytic thrombocytopenia, due to receive a stem cell transplant. Each CDR3 is given with its conserved first and last residue. A D gene is named only where the DNA matches it firmly. A row's size may be missing; if present it is once, few, many or a size class.

v_call	clone_size	d_call	j_call	cdr3_nt	cdr3_aa
TRBV6-1	many	-	TRBJ1-2	TGTGCCAGCAGTAACGCACCAGGGGATGGCTACACCTTC	CASSNAPGDGYTF
TRBV5-1	few	-	TRBJ1-3	TGCGCCAGCAGCTTGGAGGGAGAGGGGAACACCATATATTTT	CASSLEGEGNTIYF
TRBV3-1	few	-	TRBJ1-5	TGTGCCAGCAGCCTATCTTACAGGGATCAGCCCCAGCATTTT	CASSLSYRDQPQHF
TRBV7-9	many	-	TRBJ2-5	TGTGCCAGCAGCTTACGAGCGAACCAAGAGACCCAGTACTTC	CASSLRANQETQYF
TRBV7-8	few	-	TRBJ2-7	TGTGCCAGCAGCTTAGTCCTAAAACCATACTACGAGCAGTACTTC	CASSLVLKPYYEQYF
TRBV6-5	many	-	TRBJ2-2	TGTGCCAGCAGTTACGAAGCCGGGACGGACACCGGGGAGCTGTTTTTT	CASSYEAGTDTGELFF
TRBV20-1	many	TRBD2	TRBJ2-3	TGCAGTGCTACCCCTCTAGCGGGAGGGCCCCCAGATACGCAGTATTTT	CSATPLAGGPPDTQYF
TRBV29-1	few	-	TRBJ2-7	TGCAGCGTTATCGTCTACGAGCAGTACTTC	CSVIVYEQYF
TRBV5-6	-	TRBD2	TRBJ2-7	TGTGCCAGCAGGGGACTAGCGGGAGGTCTACCCTACGAGCAGTACTTC	CASRGLAGGLPYEQYF
TRBV12-3/TRBV12-4	many	-	TRBJ2-3	TGTGCCAGCACTAAGGGAGTCGGAAGCACAGATACGCAGTATTTT	CASTKGVGSTDTQYF
TRBV5-1	many	-	TRBJ2-7	TGCGCCAGCAGCTTTGGGACACTATCCTACGAGCAGTACTTC	CASSFGTLSYEQYF
TRBV29-1	many	TRBD2	TRBJ2-5	TGCAGCGTTGAACGGATACTACGGACTAGCGGGAAAGAGACCCAGTACTTC	CSVERILRTSGKETQYF
TRBV7-9	few	-	TRBJ2-3	TGTGCCAGCAGGGATGGTCCAGATACGCAGTATTTT	CASRDGPDTQYF
TRBV28	many	TRBD1	TRBJ1-2	TGTGCCAGCAGTATCACAGGGACAGACCACTACTATGGCTACACCTTC	CASSITGTDHYYGYTF
TRBV5-1	many	-	TRBJ2-2	TGCGCCAGCAGCTTGGATATAAGTGACACCGGGGAGCTGTTTTTT	CASSLDISDTGELFF
TRBV12-3/TRBV12-4	few	-	TRBJ2-4	TGTGCCAGCAGCTGGACGAAACTAGCCAAAAACATTCAGTACTTC	CASSWTKLAKNIQYF
TRBV5-1	-	TRBD2	TRBJ2-7	TGCGCCAGCAGCGAGGGACTAGCGGGAGTAGTTGACGAGCAGTACTTC	CASSEGLAGVVDEQYF
TRBV15	-	-	TRBJ2-7	TGTGCCACCAGTCTTGGGGGCCACGAGCAGTACTTC	CATSLGGHEQYF
TRBV5-1	few	-	TRBJ2-7	TGCGCCAGCAACCAGGGGACTCCGTCCTACGAGCAGTACTTC	CASNQGTPSYEQYF
TRBV20-1	many	-	TRBJ2-1	TGCAGTGCTTTGGCAGGTGGTGATCTGAGCTCCTACAATGAGCAGTTCTTC	CSALAGGDLSSYNEQFF
TRBV6-1	many	TRBD1	TRBJ2-7	TGTGCCAGCAGTAAACTCCGGGACAGCTACGAGCAGTACTTC	CASSKLRDSYEQYF
TRBV25-1	few	-	TRBJ2-1	TGTGCCAGCAGCGCCGTGAAGCAGTTCTTC	CASSAVKQFF
TRBV7-9	-	-	TRBJ2-1	TGTGCCATAGGGGGAGGGGTCAATGAGCAGTTCTTC	CAIGGGVNEQFF
TRBV12-3/TRBV12-4	few	-	TRBJ2-5	TGTGCCAGCATCAGGAAGGGTGGAGAGACCCAGTACTTC	CASIRKGGETQYF
TRBV29-1	many	-	TRBJ1-2	TGCACGGCCGGCGGTGAGGCCCAAAGTTTTAACTATGGCTACACCTTC	CTAGGEAQSFNYGYTF
TRBV9	many	-	TRBJ2-3	TGTGCCAGCAGCGACTCTAGCGAACATACGCAGTATTTT	CASSDSSEHTQYF
TRBV4-1	few	TRBD1	TRBJ1-4	TGCGCCAGCAGCCTTAAGCTGACAGGGGATTATGAAAAACTGTTTTTT	CASSLKLTGDYEKLFF
TRBV20-1	-	-	TRBJ2-1	TGCAGTGCCCGCGAGGAGGCCTGGGGGGCCTCCAATGAGCAGTTCTTC	CSAREEAWGASNEQFF
TRBV24-1	many	-	TRBJ2-2	TGTGCCACCAGTGATTTGGTCCCCACCGGGGAGCTGTTTTTT	CATSDLVPTGELFF
TRBV7-9	many	-	TRBJ1-5	TGTGCCAGCAGCGCTTCAGGTCATCAGCCCCAGCATTTT	CASSASGHQPQHF
TRBV20-1	many	-	TRBJ2-7	TGCAGTGCTCAACGGAACGAGCAGTACTTC	CSAQRNEQYF
TRBV6-2/TRBV6-3	many	-	TRBJ1-2	TGTGCCAGCAGCGACAGCAGTAATGGCTACACCTTC	CASSDSSNGYTF
TRBV4-1	-	TRBD2	TRBJ2-1	TGCGCCAGCAGCCAAGATTGGCAGTTTTTTAGCGGGGAGGGCCATGAGCAGTTCTTC	CASSQDWQFFSGEGHEQFF
TRBV5-3	-	-	TRBJ2-3	TGTGCCAGGAGCCCGGGGGCTACAGGAGCCTATACGCAGTATTTT	CARSPGATGAYTQYF
TRBV24-1	many	-	TRBJ2-1	TGTGCCACCAGTTCGGGAAATGAGCAGTTCTTC	CATSSGNEQFF
TRBV5-1	few	-	TRBJ2-2	TGCGCCACCAGTGTAACACCGACAACCACCGGGGAGCTGTTTTTT	CATSVTPTTTGELFF
TRBV5-1	few	TRBD1	TRBJ2-1	TGCGCCAGCAGTTCGCAGGGGGTTGAGCAGTTCTTC	CASSSQGVEQFF
TRBV27	few	-	TRBJ2-2	TGTGCCAGCAACCTTGCGGGCACCGGGGAGCTGTTTTTT	CASNLAGTGELFF
TRBV3-1	few	-	TRBJ2-2	TGTGCCAGCAGCCAGGGGCACGCGAACACCGGGGAGCTGTTTTTT	CASSQGHANTGELFF
TRBV20-1	few	TRBD1	TRBJ1-5	TGCAGTGCCAACGGACAGGTCCGAACTAATCAGCCCCAGCATTTT	CSANGQVRTNQPQHF